Reported below is one T cell receptor beta chain. The entry originates in a study of blood T cell repertoires in COVID-19. Study-wide background: Collection of acute and convalescent COVID-19 samples took place in the United States, Italy and Spain. T cells, B-cell-depleted T cells, or PBMCs supplied cDNA or gDNA.

This CDR3 spans 15 amino acids. Germline CDR1 and CDR2: LNHDA and SQIVND (reference sequence). After removal of 8 bases from V and 7 bases from J, the junction contained 7 bases not matched to a gene. Authors' methods: The authors estimated nucleated cell counts from reference gene primer amplification. Clones were sequenced by immunoSEQ multiplex PCR, and TCRdb holds only the in-frame ones, with some missing. The V and J calls and clone size are taken from that table; D and trimming were inferred from the DNA. The sample carries 85,000 to 100,000 clones, roughly 72% recorded once. The V gene is TRBV19, the J gene TRBJ2-1, with 14 nucleotides matching TRBD2. Sequencing used peripheral blood. The source of this sequence is a woman in her fifties or sixties in a cohort sampled during active or convalescent COVID-19. CDR3 protein: CASSRTSGGLNEQFF. The CDR3 DNA is TGTGCCAGTTCAAGGACTAGCGGGGGGTTGAATGAGCAGTTCTTC.